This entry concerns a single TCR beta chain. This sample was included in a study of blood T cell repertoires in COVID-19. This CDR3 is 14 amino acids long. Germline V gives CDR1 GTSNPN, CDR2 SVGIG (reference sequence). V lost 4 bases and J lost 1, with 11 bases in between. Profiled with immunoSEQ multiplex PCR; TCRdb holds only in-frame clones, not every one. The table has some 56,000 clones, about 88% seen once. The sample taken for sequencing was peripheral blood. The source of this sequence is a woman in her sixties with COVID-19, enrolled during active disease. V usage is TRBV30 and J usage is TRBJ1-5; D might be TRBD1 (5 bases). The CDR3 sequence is CAWIRAWSNQPQHF. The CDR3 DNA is TGTGCCTGGATCAGGGCCTGGAGCAATCAGCCCCAGCATTTT. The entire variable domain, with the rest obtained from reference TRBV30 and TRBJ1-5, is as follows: SQTIHQWPATLVQPVGSPLSLECTVEGTSNPNLYWYRQAAGRGLQLLFYSVGIGQISSEVPQNLSASRPQDRQFILSSKKLLLSDSGFYLCAWIRAWSNQPQHFGDGTRLSIL.